In this sample, the clone carrying this T cell receptor beta chain turned up a few times. Its antigen is currently unknown. This sample was taken from a study of identical twins. V was shortened by 5 bases and J by 0 bases, with 15 bases between the two germline ends. The CDR3 has 16 residues. CDR1 and CDR2 from the germline V gene are MGHDK and SYGVNS. Study-wide results and caveats: A partial confounding effect on zero-insertion analyses could come from invariant MAIT and iNKT cells. Twin-shared out-of-frame alpha sequences were enriched for low generation probability.

Template switching added a universal primer binding site, and final cDNA carried unique molecular identifiers. TCRdb independently ran MiXCR on the 5' RACE reads; one entry per CDR3 protein. Of hundreds of thousands of distinct CDR3 sequences listed, 8.6% are singletons. This sample was shared with a second study, whose subject was yellow fever vaccine responses in identical twins. This second study notes: Reported findings indicate that twins' vaccine T cell responses seemed partially convergent, partially personalized.

The material sequenced was PBMCs. The TCR comes from a young woman in good health. The J gene is TRBJ2-3, the V gene TRBV25-1; D not resolved. The CDR3 nucleotides are TGTGCCAGCAGTACAACCCGTTTATCTAGCACAGATACGCAGTATTTT. Translation gives CASSTTRLSSTDTQYF.